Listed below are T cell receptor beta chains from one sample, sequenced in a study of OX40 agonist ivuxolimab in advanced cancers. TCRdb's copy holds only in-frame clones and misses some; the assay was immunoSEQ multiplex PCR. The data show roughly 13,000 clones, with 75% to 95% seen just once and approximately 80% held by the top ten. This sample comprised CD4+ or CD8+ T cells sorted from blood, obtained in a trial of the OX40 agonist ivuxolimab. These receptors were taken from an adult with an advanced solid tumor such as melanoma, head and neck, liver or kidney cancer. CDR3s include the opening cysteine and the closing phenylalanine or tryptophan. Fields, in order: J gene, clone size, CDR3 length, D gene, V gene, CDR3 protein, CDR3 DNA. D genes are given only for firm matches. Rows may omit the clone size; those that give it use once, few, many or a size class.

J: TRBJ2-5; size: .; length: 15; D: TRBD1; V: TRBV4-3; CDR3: CASSQDVGQGETQYF; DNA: TGCGCCAGCAGCCAAGATGTAGGACAGGGGGAGACCCAGTACTTC
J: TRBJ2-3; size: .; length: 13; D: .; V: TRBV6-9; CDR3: CASSYPGTDTQYF; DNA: TGTGCCAGCAGTTACCCCGGCACAGATACGCAGTATTTT
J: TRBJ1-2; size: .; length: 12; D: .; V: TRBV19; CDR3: CASRTGPYGYTF; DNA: TGTGCCAGTAGAACAGGGCCCTATGGCTACACCTTC
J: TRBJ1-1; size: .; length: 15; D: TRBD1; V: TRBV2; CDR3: CASSVAGGENTEAFF; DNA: TGTGCCAGCAGTGTGGCAGGGGGCGAGAACACTGAAGCTTTCTTT
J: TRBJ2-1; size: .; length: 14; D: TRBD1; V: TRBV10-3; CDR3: CAIKDRGSYNEQFF; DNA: TGTGCCATCAAAGACAGGGGCTCCTACAATGAGCAGTTCTTC
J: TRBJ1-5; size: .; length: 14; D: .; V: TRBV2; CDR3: CASSEGNSNQPQHF; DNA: TGTGCCAGCAGTGAGGGAAATAGCAATCAGCCCCAGCATTTT
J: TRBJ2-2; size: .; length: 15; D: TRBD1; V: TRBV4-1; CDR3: CASSLYRGSTGELFF; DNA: TGCGCCAGCAGCCTCTACAGGGGATCCACCGGGGAGCTGTTTTTT
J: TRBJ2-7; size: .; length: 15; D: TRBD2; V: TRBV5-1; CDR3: CASSFTSGPRYEQYF; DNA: TGCGCCAGCAGCTTCACTAGCGGGCCGCGCTACGAGCAGTACTTC
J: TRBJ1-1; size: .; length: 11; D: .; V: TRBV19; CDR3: CALRGTTEAFF; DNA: TGTGCCCTTAGGGGTACCACTGAAGCTTTCTTT
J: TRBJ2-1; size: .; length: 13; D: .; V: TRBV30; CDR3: CAWSLAGGNEQFF; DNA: TGTGCCTGGAGTCTAGCAGGGGGGAATGAGCAGTTCTTC
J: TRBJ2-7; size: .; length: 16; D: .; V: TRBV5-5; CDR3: CASSLEFPQGMGEQYF; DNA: TGTGCCAGCAGCTTGGAGTTCCCACAGGGAATGGGCGAGCAGTACTTC
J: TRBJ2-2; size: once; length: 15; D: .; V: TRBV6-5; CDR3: CASSPTAQNTGELFF; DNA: TGTGCCAGCAGCCCGACAGCCCAGAACACCGGGGAGCTGTTTTTT
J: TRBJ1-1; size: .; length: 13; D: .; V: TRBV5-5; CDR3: CASSLEVNTEAFF; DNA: TGTGCCAGCAGCTTGGAAGTGAACACTGAAGCTTTCTTT
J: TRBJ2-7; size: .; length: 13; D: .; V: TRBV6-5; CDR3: CASSYPPRREQYF; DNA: TGTGCCAGCAGTTACCCTCCCCGCAGGGAGCAGTACTTC
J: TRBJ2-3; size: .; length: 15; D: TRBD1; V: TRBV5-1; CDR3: CASSSQGATTDTQYF; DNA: TGCGCCAGCAGCTCTCAGGGGGCTACAACAGATACGCAGTATTTT
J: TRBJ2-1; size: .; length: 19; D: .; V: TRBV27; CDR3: CASSLFWITNSKSYNEQFF; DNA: TGTGCCAGCAGTTTGTTTTGGATAACTAATTCCAAATCCTACAATGAGCAGTTCTTC
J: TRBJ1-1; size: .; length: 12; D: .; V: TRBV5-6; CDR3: CASSWGDTEAFF; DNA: TGTGCCAGCAGCTGGGGGGACACTGAAGCTTTCTTT
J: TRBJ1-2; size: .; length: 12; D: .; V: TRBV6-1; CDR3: CASSDGTPIPTF; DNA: TGTGCCAGCAGTGACGGGACGCCGATCCCCACCTTC
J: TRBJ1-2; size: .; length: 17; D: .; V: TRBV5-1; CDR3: CASSSFSGAREDYGYTF; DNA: TGCGCCAGCAGCTCCTTCTCCGGGGCGCGGGAAGACTATGGCTACACCTTC
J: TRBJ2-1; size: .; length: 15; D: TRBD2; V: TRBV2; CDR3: CASTSGNPQGDEQFF; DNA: TGTGCCAGCACTAGCGGGAACCCCCAAGGAGATGAGCAGTTCTTC
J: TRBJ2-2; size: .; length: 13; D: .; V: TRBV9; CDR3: CASSAENTGELFF; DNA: TGTGCCAGCAGCGCGGAGAACACCGGGGAGCTGTTTTTT
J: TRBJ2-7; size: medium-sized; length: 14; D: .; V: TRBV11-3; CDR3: CASSLALGAYEQYF; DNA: TGTGCCAGCAGCTTGGCTCTAGGGGCATACGAGCAGTACTTC
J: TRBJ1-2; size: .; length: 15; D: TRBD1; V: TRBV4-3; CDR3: CASSQDRGQGYGYTF; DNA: TGCGCCAGCAGCCAAGATAGAGGACAGGGATATGGCTACACCTTC
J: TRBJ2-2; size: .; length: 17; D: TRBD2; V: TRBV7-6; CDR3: CASSLPAGGPNTGELFF; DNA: TGTGCCAGCAGCTTACCCGCGGGGGGGCCTAACACCGGGGAGCTGTTTTTT
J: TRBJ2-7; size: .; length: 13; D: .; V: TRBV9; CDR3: CASSVDSGAEQYF; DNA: TGTGCCAGCAGCGTAGATAGCGGCGCCGAGCAGTACTTC
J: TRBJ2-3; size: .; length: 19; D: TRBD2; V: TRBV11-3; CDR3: CASSQPLAGGAPSTDTQYF; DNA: TGTGCCAGCAGCCAACCTCTAGCGGGAGGCGCTCCTAGCACAGATACGCAGTATTTT
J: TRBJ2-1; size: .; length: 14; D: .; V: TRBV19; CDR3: CASSIFDPVNEQFF; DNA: TGTGCCAGTAGTATATTTGACCCGGTAAATGAGCAGTTCTTC